This is a list of T cell receptor beta chains from one sample in a study of pediatric ulcerative colitis. The repertoire was sequenced with immunoSEQ multiplex PCR; TCRdb's copy has only in-frame clones and lacks some. The table lists 30,000 or so clones, 81% of them singletons, with about 1.1% in the top ten. The sequenced sample was gut tissue. Every receptor here comes from a boy aged 5-17 years with mild ulcerative colitis. CDR3s include the opening cysteine and the closing phenylalanine or tryptophan. Fields, in order: D gene, J gene, V gene, CDR3 protein, CDR3 DNA. A D gene is named only where the DNA matches it firmly.

- TRBJ2-5 TRBV7-2 CASSLGRHQETQYF TGTGCCAGCAGCTTAGGGCGGCACCAAGAGACCCAGTACTTC
- TRBJ1-1 TRBV14 CASSPHPGYTEAFF TGTGCCAGCAGCCCGCACCCGGGGTACACTGAAGCTTTCTTT
TRBD1 TRBJ1-2 TRBV5-1 CASSARGDDYGYTF TGCGCCAGCAGCGCCAGGGGGGATGACTATGGCTACACCTTC
- TRBJ2-2 TRBV13 CASSPDLTGIANTGELFF TGTGCCAGCAGCCCGGACCTAACAGGGATCGCGAACACCGGGGAGCTGTTTTTT
TRBD1 TRBJ2-7 TRBV4-2 CASSRLRDSQSYEQYF TGTGCCAGCAGCCGCCTAAGGGACAGTCAATCCTACGAGCAGTACTTC
TRBD1 TRBJ2-7 TRBV19 CASSILGNRGAGEQYF TGTGCCAGTAGTATCCTCGGGAACAGGGGCGCGGGCGAGCAGTACTTC
TRBD1 TRBJ1-2 TRBV10-1 CASRITGGSGYGYTF TGCGCCAGCAGGATAACAGGGGGCTCGGGCTATGGCTACACCTTC
- TRBJ2-7 TRBV5-8 CASSLGVLYEQYF TGTGCCAGCAGCTTGGGGGTACTCTACGAGCAGTACTTC
- TRBJ1-2 TRBV7-3 CASSLTSGYGYTF TGTGCCAGCAGCTTAACGTCTGGGTATGGCTACACCTTC
TRBD1 TRBJ2-7 TRBV6-1 CASSAFQDREYEQYF TGTGCCAGCAGTGCTTTCCAGGACAGGGAGTACGAGCAGTACTTC
TRBD2 TRBJ2-1 TRBV5-1 CASSLAVPSGGEGEQFF TGCGCCAGCAGCTTGGCGGTTCCTAGCGGGGGGGAAGGTGAGCAGTTCTTC
- TRBJ1-6 TRBV5-8 CASSLDNSPLHF TGTGCCAGCAGCTTGGATAATTCACCCCTCCACTTT
- TRBJ2-1 TRBV5-4 CASSRTGSHGNEQFF TGTGCCAGCAGCCGCACAGGGTCCCACGGGAATGAGCAGTTCTTC
- TRBJ2-3 TRBV4-1 CASSSGGQGMNTQYF TGCGCCAGCAGCTCTGGGGGGCAGGGCATGAATACGCAGTATTTT
- TRBJ2-1 TRBV5-3 CARSLRRRGTKNEQFF TGTGCCAGAAGCCTCCGCCGGCGGGGAACGAAAAATGAGCAGTTCTTC
- TRBJ1-6 TRBV30 CAWSSIGRARSPLHF TGTGCCTGGAGCAGTATAGGGAGGGCTAGGTCACCCCTCCACTTT
- TRBJ1-5 TRBV5-6 CASSLGGRGNQPQHF TGTGCCAGCAGCTTGGGGGGACGGGGCAATCAGCCCCAGCATTTT
- TRBJ1-2 TRBV19 CASSLGRRGYGYTF TGTGCCAGTAGTTTAGGACGGAGGGGGTATGGCTACACCTTC
- TRBJ1-5 TRBV27 CASSLASSDQPQHF TGTGCCAGCAGTTTGGCGAGTTCTGATCAGCCCCAGCATTTT
TRBD1 TRBJ1-2 TRBV4-1 CASSQFTQGGGYGYTF TGCGCCAGCAGCCAATTTACACAGGGGGGAGGCTATGGCTACACCTTC
TRBD1 TRBJ2-5 TRBV7-9 CASSHSPGQGSETQYF TGTGCCAGCAGCCACTCCCCGGGACAGGGGTCAGAGACCCAGTACTTC